These T cell receptor beta chains were read from a single sample in a study of Ad26.COV2.S vaccination and SARS-CoV-2 variants. Measured with immunoSEQ multiplex PCR; TCRdb has only the in-frame clones, and not every one. This sample has 45,000 or so clones; approximately 80% occur once, and the top ten carry roughly 50%. The sequencing used peripheral blood, collected after recovery from COVID-19. The receptors come from a human donor who had recovered from COVID-19. Each CDR3 is given without its conserved first and last residue.

j_call | v_call | cdr3_aa
TRBJ2-1 | TRBV3-1/TRBV3-2 | ASSQGTSEYNEQF
TRBJ1-6 | TRBV12-3/TRBV12-4 | ASSFRDSPLH
TRBJ2-1 | TRBV10-3 | AIRATSGRNNEQF
TRBJ2-2 | TRBV5-6 | ASSFRGVGTGELF
TRBJ2-7 | TRBV6-5 | ASLFGTAKTYEQY
TRBJ2-5 | TRBV4-2 | ASSQVAVLGRGQETQY
TRBJ2-4 | TRBV10-3 | AISGPEGAKNIQY
TRBJ2-3 | TRBV7-3 | ASSLIGGNTDTQY
TRBJ1-3 | TRBV19 | ASSIGPFSGNTIY
TRBJ2-1 | TRBV6-2/TRBV6-3 | ASSSAGGIDEQF
TRBJ1-1 | TRBV12-3/TRBV12-4 | ASSRQGNTEAF
TRBJ1-2 | TRBV7-2 | ASSFGSNYGYT
TRBJ1-1 | TRBV24-1 | ATSDGGQGAF
TRBJ2-7 | TRBV9 | ASSVDPAAGAAGEQY
TRBJ2-1 | TRBV10-3 | AIRGGSYEQF
TRBJ1-5 | TRBV7-9 | ASSFSGQPQH
TRBJ1-1 | TRBV7-3 | ASSLSGRGKMTEAF